This is a list of T cell receptor beta chains from one sample in a study of T cells in Graves' hyperthyroidism and ophthalmopathy. Each CDR3 protein gets one entry after TCRdb re-called the multiplex PCR reads with MiXCR. In the table there are 280,000 or so distinct CDR3 sequences, about 15% of which are singletons. Sequencing was carried out using blood. Source of these receptors: a woman aged 50 to 60 with Graves' hyperthyroidism that later progressed to Graves' ophthalmopathy. Both conserved end residues are part of each CDR3. A D gene is named only where the DNA matches it firmly. Expanded clones get a size class; other rows say once, few or many, or leave the size out.

NA	TRBJ1-2	NA	TRBV19	TGTGCCAGTAGACAGACCTATGGCTACACCTTC	CASRQTYGYTF
NA	TRBJ2-1	many	TRBV2	TGTGCCGGCATGCTCCTGGCGGTTTACAATGAGCAGTTCTTC	CAGMLLAVYNEQFF
TRBD1	TRBJ2-7	NA	TRBV7-2	TGTGCCAGCAGCTTAGAATGGACAGGGTACCACGAGCAGTACTTC	CASSLEWTGYHEQYF
NA	TRBJ1-6	many	TRBV5-1	TGCGCCAGCAGCTTGAACGAGGGCAGAAATTCACCCCTCCACTTT	CASSLNEGRNSPLHF
TRBD1	TRBJ2-7	few	TRBV29-1	TGCAGCGTTGGAAGGCGTCCGGGACAGGGTTCCTACGAGCAGTACTTC	CSVGRRPGQGSYEQYF
NA	TRBJ2-3	many	TRBV20-1	TGCAGTGCTAGGCACATCACCACAGATACGCAGTATTTT	CSARHITTDTQYF
NA	TRBJ2-1	few	TRBV5-8	TGTGCCAGCAGCGACGGGACTCTACTAAATGAGCAGTTCTTC	CASSDGTLLNEQFF
TRBD2	TRBJ2-1	many	TRBV10-3	TGTGCCATCAGGATCTCAGCGGGAGGGTCCCCGTTCTTC	CAIRISAGGSPFF
TRBD1	TRBJ1-2	many	TRBV28	TGTGTGACAGGGGGGGACTATGGCTACACCTTC	CVTGGDYGYTF
NA	TRBJ2-7	NA	TRBV4-1	TGCGCCAGCAGCCAAGAAGGTGTCGGCTCGGCCGAGCAGTACTTC	CASSQEGVGSAEQYF
TRBD2	TRBJ2-3	many	TRBV27	TGTGCCAGCAGTCTCAATTTAGCGGGAACAGATACGCAGTATTTT	CASSLNLAGTDTQYF
NA	TRBJ1-1	many	TRBV6-5	TGTGCCAGCAGTTACCAGGGCGAAATCACTGAAGCTTTCTTT	CASSYQGEITEAFF
NA	TRBJ1-2	NA	TRBV29-1	TGCAGCGTTGAGGCGGTCTATGGCTACACCTTC	CSVEAVYGYTF
NA	TRBJ2-5	many	TRBV20-1	TGCAGTGCTGAAGGGGCCGGGGAGATAGGAGAGACCCAGTACTTC	CSAEGAGEIGETQYF
TRBD2	TRBJ2-1	NA	TRBV19	TGTGCCACCCAGGCAGCTAGCGGGCTTGACTCCTACAATGAGCAGTTCTTC	CATQAASGLDSYNEQFF
NA	TRBJ2-3	many	TRBV24-1	TGTGCCACCAGTGCTTATGGGCAGAACACAGATACGCAGTATTTT	CATSAYGQNTDTQYF
NA	TRBJ1-1	NA	TRBV14	TGTGCCAGCAGCCAAGTATCAGGACAGAATATGAACACTGAAGCTTTCTTT	CASSQVSGQNMNTEAFF
NA	TRBJ1-4	many	TRBV2	TGTGCCACTTCGGACCGTTCTAATGAAAAACTGTTTTTT	CATSDRSNEKLFF
NA	TRBJ1-1	once	TRBV18	TGTGCCAGCTCACCACCAACGGGGAAGAACACTGAAGCTTTCTTT	CASSPPTGKNTEAFF
TRBD2	TRBJ2-2	many	TRBV2	TGTGCCAGCAGTGTACCGAGCGGGGGCGGCACCGGGGAGCTGTTTTTT	CASSVPSGGGTGELFF
NA	TRBJ1-2	few	TRBV27	TGTGCCAGCAGTCATAGGGGGGTCGACTATGGCTACACCTTC	CASSHRGVDYGYTF
NA	TRBJ1-3	few	TRBV4-1	TGCGCCAGCAGCCGGGGGGCGCCTGGAAACACCATATATTTT	CASSRGAPGNTIYF
NA	TRBJ1-2	few	TRBV5-1	TGTGCCAGCAGCTTGGATCGACAGTGGATCCACTATGGCTACACCTTC	CASSLDRQWIHYGYTF
NA	TRBJ2-4	many	TRBV13	TGTGCCAGCAGCACTCCCGGGACCCGTCAGTACTTC	CASSTPGTRQYF
NA	TRBJ2-5	NA	TRBV27	TGTGCCAGCAGTTCCGGACTCCCGTACTTC	CASSSGLPYF
TRBD1	TRBJ1-1	many	TRBV28	TGTGCCAGCAGCACTGGGGGGACAGTTTCGAACACTGAAGCTTTCTTT	CASSTGGTVSNTEAFF
NA	TRBJ2-3	NA	TRBV5-6	TGTGCCAGCAGCTTGAGGGGGGCGGATACGCAGTATTTT	CASSLRGADTQYF
TRBD2	TRBJ2-2	NA	TRBV5-1	TGCGCCAGCAGCTCGAACCTAGCGGGTGGTGACGGGGAGCTGTTTTTT	CASSSNLAGGDGELFF
TRBD2	TRBJ2-7	many	TRBV20-1	TGCAGTGCTTCCGGGACTAGCTTCTACGAGCAGTACTTC	CSASGTSFYEQYF
NA	TRBJ1-5	many	TRBV5-8	TGTGCCAGCAGCTTGGACCCATGGACCAAAAATCAGCCCCAGCATTTT	CASSLDPWTKNQPQHF
NA	TRBJ1-1	many	TRBV3-1	TGTGCCAGCAGCCAAGTCAAACTGAACACTGAAGCTTTCTTT	CASSQVKLNTEAFF
TRBD1	TRBJ1-3	few	TRBV5-1	TGCGCCAGCACTGCCGTCCCGGGACAGGGAAACACCATATATTTT	CASTAVPGQGNTIYF
NA	TRBJ2-7	NA	TRBV19	TGTGCCAGTAGCAACCTACTAGTCCCTTACGAGCAGTACTTC	CASSNLLVPYEQYF
TRBD1	TRBJ1-1	many	TRBV28	TGTGCCAGCACCCCAGGGGGAGGCAGGGGGATGGCCGGGGAAGCTTTCTTT	CASTPGGGRGMAGEAFF
NA	TRBJ2-1	many	TRBV7-8	TGTGCCAGCAGCTTAGTGATAAGCGGAAAGCAGTTCTTC	CASSLVISGKQFF
NA	TRBJ1-1	few	TRBV9	TGTGCCAGCAGCGTAGCTGGACAGCTGAACACTGAAGCTTTCTTT	CASSVAGQLNTEAFF
NA	TRBJ1-2	NA	TRBV29-1	TGCAGCGTTGATAGGCAGGGATATGGCTACACCTTC	CSVDRQGYGYTF
TRBD1	TRBJ1-1	many	TRBV12-3/TRBV12-4	TGTGCCAGCAGACCCTTTCCGGGACAGGGAGGCACTGAAGCTTTCTTT	CASRPFPGQGGTEAFF
NA	TRBJ1-4	NA	TRBV7-9	TGTGCCAGCAGCCCGGACCCCCAGAGGGAAAAACTGTTTTTT	CASSPDPQREKLFF
TRBD1	TRBJ2-7	many	TRBV6-5	TGTGCCAGCAGTTACAGACAGGGGGCCAATTTCTACGAGCAGTACTTC	CASSYRQGANFYEQYF
NA	TRBJ2-7	many	TRBV3-1	TGTGCCAGCAGCCAAGAATCGCGAGGGTACGACGAGCAGTACTTC	CASSQESRGYDEQYF
NA	TRBJ2-1	many	TRBV11-2	TGTGCCAGCAGCTTAGAGATAGAGGCAGTTTCCTACAATGAGCAGTTCTTC	CASSLEIEAVSYNEQFF
TRBD1	TRBJ2-5	many	TRBV28	TGTGCCAGCAGTTTCAACCCTCGGACAGGGGGGGAGACCCAGTACTTC	CASSFNPRTGGETQYF
NA	TRBJ2-7	many	TRBV2	TGTGCCAGCAGTGAATATATAGGCGGGACTGATTACGAGCAGTACTTC	CASSEYIGGTDYEQYF
NA	TRBJ2-3	few	TRBV9	TGTGCCAGCAGCGCACCAACTTCAGATACGCAGTATTTT	CASSAPTSDTQYF
NA	TRBJ1-1	many	TRBV30	TGTGCCTCCACCTCGTATGGCACTGAAGCTTTCTTT	CASTSYGTEAFF
TRBD2	TRBJ2-2	NA	TRBV9	TGTGCCAGCAGCGCCTCGGGACTAGCGGGAGAGGCCGGGGAGCTGTTTTTT	CASSASGLAGEAGELFF